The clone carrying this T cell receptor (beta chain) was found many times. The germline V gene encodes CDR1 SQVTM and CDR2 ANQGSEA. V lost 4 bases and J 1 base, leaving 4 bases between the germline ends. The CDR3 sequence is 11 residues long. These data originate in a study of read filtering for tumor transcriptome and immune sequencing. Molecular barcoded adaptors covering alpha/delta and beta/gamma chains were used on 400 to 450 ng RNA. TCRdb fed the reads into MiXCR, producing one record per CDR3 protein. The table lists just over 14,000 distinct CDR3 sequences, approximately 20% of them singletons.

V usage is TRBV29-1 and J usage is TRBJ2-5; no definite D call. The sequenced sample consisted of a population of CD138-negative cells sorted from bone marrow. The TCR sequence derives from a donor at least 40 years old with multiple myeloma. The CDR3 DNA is TGCAGCGTTGCCAGCCAAGAGACCCAGTACTTC. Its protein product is CSVASQETQYF. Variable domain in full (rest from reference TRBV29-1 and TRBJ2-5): SAVISQKPSRDICQRGTSLTIQCQVDSQVTMMFWYRQQPGQSLTLIATANQGSEATYESGFVIDKFPISRPNLTFSTLTVSNMSPEDSSIYLCSVASQETQYFGPGTRLLVL.